The source of this T cell receptor beta chain is a study of T cells after yellow fever vaccination. Study background: Preparation of fractions with low cell numbers was performed using SMART-Seq v4 Ultra Low Input. Study conclusions and caveats: Within FACS-sorted repertoires, abundant clonotypes contaminating from the bulk population could be present. Though weaker, the secondary response peaked faster, on day 5 versus 15. The study re-detected most primary-vaccination clones after the booster (around 96% CD4, almost 90% CD8).

V was clipped by 3 bases and J by 1 base, with 15 bases between them. The CDR3 totals 17 residues. Germline-derived CDR1 and CDR2 are MGHRA and YSYEKL. This clonotype was counted ten times or more. The antigen remains undetermined. TCRdb fed the 5' RACE reads into MiXCR, producing one record per CDR3 protein. The sample lists some 320,000 distinct CDR3 sequences; 3.5% to 5% were seen once. The sequences come from PBMCs, collected 15 days after the yellow fever booster vaccination. This TCR derives from a man in his late teens or twenties who received the YFV17D yellow fever vaccine. J is TRBJ2-2 and V is TRBV4-1; D unresolved. The CDR3 here is CASSHTGPPLNTGELFF. CDR3 bases: TGCGCCAGCAGCCACACCGGGCCACCTTTGAACACCGGGGAGCTGTTTTTT.